This is a list of T cell receptor beta chains from one sample in a study of blood T cell repertoires in COVID-19. Assay used: immunoSEQ multiplex PCR; TCRdb lists only in-frame clones, some missing. The sample has about 330,000 clones, 88% seen once. The sample taken for sequencing was PBMCs or T cells enriched from blood (not recorded which). These receptors came from a man in his thirties or forties who had recovered from COVID-19. Each CDR3 is given with its conserved first and last residue. D genes are given only for firm matches. Only part of the rows carry a size: once, few, many, or a class if the clone is expanded.

>TRBV5-4|15|TRBJ2-1|TRBD2|NA
TGTGCCAGCAGCCCGACTAGCCACACCTACAATGAGCAGTTCTTC
CASSPTSHTYNEQFF
>TRBV28|11|TRBJ1-2|NA|few
TGTGCCAGCAGTGACAGCCTTGGCTACACCTTC
CASSDSLGYTF
>TRBV5-6|13|TRBJ1-2|NA|NA
TGTGCCAGCAGCCCAGGTAGCGACTATGGCTACACCTTC
CASSPGSDYGYTF
>TRBV4-1|13|TRBJ2-5|NA|NA
TGCGCCAGCAGAGGACAGAGTCAAGAGACCCAGTACTTC
CASRGQSQETQYF
>TRBV28|13|TRBJ2-7|NA|NA
TGTGCCAGCAGTTTGTATTCAGCGCATCAGCAGTACTTC
CASSLYSAHQQYF
>TRBV25-1|15|TRBJ2-3|NA|NA
TGTGCCAGCAGTCAAAGGGGGGGTGGCACAGATACGCAGTATTTT
CASSQRGGGTDTQYF
>TRBV19|15|TRBJ2-1|TRBD1|NA
TGTGCCAGTAGTCCGCGACAGGGTAACCTCAATGAGCAGTTCTTC
CASSPRQGNLNEQFF
>TRBV4-1|16|TRBJ1-5|NA|NA
TGCGCCAGCAGCTTCTCTATGGGGGGGCGCGGTGAGCCCCAGCATTTT
CASSFSMGGRGEPQHF
>TRBV2|14|TRBJ2-5|TRBD2|NA
TGTGCCAGCAGTCGGACTAGCCCCCAAGAGACCCAGTACTTC
CASSRTSPQETQYF
>TRBV5-1|17|TRBJ2-5|TRBD2|NA
TGCGCCAGCAGCTTGATTGGGGTAGCGGGGGAGCAAGAGACCCAGTACTTC
CASSLIGVAGEQETQYF
>TRBV6-1|15|TRBJ2-1|NA|NA
TGTGCCAGCAGTGAAAACAGGGCCTCCTACAATGAGCAGTTCTTC
CASSENRASYNEQFF
>TRBV7-3|16|TRBJ2-3|TRBD1|NA
TGTGCCAGCAGCCACAGGGGTTTAGGTAGCACAGATACGCAGTATTTT
CASSHRGLGSTDTQYF
>TRBV6-5|15|TRBJ2-1|TRBD1|NA
TGTGCCAGCAGTTCGGGGGGACAGGGGGCTGATGAGCAGTTCTTC
CASSSGGQGADEQFF
>TRBV6-6|16|TRBJ2-5|TRBD2|NA
TGTGCCAGCAGTTCCTCCGGGACTAGCGGGTCGGCGGCCCAGTACTTC
CASSSSGTSGSAAQYF
>TRBV28|15|TRBJ2-1|NA|NA
TGTGCCAGCAGTTATGAGGGCCCGAGCTACAATGAGCAGTTCTTC
CASSYEGPSYNEQFF
>TRBV19|20|TRBJ1-1|NA|NA
TGTGCCAGTAATCCTTTCGGAGAGGGGGGGACCCTGGGGTGGAGCACTGAAGCTTTCTTT
CASNPFGEGGTLGWSTEAFF
>TRBV6-5|16|TRBJ1-1|NA|NA
TGTGCCAGCAGTTCCGTGGGGCGCGAGGGGGACACTGAAGCTTTCTTT
CASSSVGREGDTEAFF
>TRBV10-3|14|TRBJ1-4|NA|NA
TGTGCCATCAGTGAAGGGGACTTCCGGGAAAAACTGTTTTTT
CAISEGDFREKLFF
>TRBV5-5|13|TRBJ2-3|NA|NA
TGTGCCAGCAGCCCCTCTACCACAGATACGCAGTATTTT
CASSPSTTDTQYF
>TRBV18|17|TRBJ2-5|TRBD2|NA
TGTGCCAGCTCACCTATTATAGCGGGGAGTACCCAAGAGACCCAGTACTTC
CASSPIIAGSTQETQYF
>TRBV7-2|15|TRBJ2-7|TRBD1|NA
TGTGCCAGCAGCATCGACAGGGGCGGTGGGCTCGAGCAGTACTTC
CASSIDRGGGLEQYF
>TRBV6-5|15|TRBJ1-5|TRBD1|NA
TGTGCCAGCAATATTGGACAGGGGGCGTATCAGCCCCAGCATTTT
CASNIGQGAYQPQHF
>TRBV2|12|TRBJ1-6|NA|NA
TGTGCCAGCAGTGGTGGCGGGTCACCCCTCCACTTT
CASSGGGSPLHF
>TRBV4-1|15|TRBJ2-5|TRBD1|NA
TGCGCCAGCAGCCAACCGGGACAGGGGTTGGAGACCCAGTACTTC
CASSQPGQGLETQYF
>TRBV5-5|16|TRBJ1-2|TRBD1|NA
TGTGCCAGCAGCTCACAAAACAGGGGGTCTAACTATGGCTACACCTTC
CASSSQNRGSNYGYTF
>TRBV5-8|15|TRBJ2-7|NA|once
TGTGCCAGCAGCGATGACAGGTTCCTAGTCTACGAGCAGTACTTC
CASSDDRFLVYEQYF
>TRBV18|14|TRBJ2-3|NA|once
TGTGCCAGCTCACCACGCACAGACCGCGATACGCAGTATTTT
CASSPRTDRDTQYF
>TRBV27|15|TRBJ1-6|TRBD1|NA
TGTGCCAGCAGTTCAGACAGGGCTGTTAATTCACCCCTCCACTTT
CASSSDRAVNSPLHF